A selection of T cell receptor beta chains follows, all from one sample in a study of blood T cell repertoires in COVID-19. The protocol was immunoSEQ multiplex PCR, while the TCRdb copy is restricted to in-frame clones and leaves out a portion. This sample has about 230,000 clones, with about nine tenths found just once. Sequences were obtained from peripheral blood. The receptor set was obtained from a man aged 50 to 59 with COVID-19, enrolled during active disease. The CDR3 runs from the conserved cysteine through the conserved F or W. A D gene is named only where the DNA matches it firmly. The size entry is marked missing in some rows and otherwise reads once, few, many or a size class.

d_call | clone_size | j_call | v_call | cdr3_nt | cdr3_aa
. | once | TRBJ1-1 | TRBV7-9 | TGTGCCAGCAGCTTGCGACAGGCAGAAGCTTTCTTT | CASSLRQAEAFF
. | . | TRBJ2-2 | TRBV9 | TGTGCCAGCAGCGTAGAAGGACTACCTCGGGGCACCGGGGAGCTGTTTTTT | CASSVEGLPRGTGELFF
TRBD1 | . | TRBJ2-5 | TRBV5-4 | TGTGCCAGCAGCTTGGTAGGGACAGGAGACAAAGAGACCCAGTACTTC | CASSLVGTGDKETQYF
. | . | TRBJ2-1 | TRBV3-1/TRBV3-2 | TGTGCCAGCAGCCAAGAGGGAGCTATCGATGAGCAGTTCTTC | CASSQEGAIDEQFF
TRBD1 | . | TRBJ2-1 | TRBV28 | TGTGCCAGCAGTTTGCGACAGGGGGCGCGGGGTGAGCAGTTCTTC | CASSLRQGARGEQFF
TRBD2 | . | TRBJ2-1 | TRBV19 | TGTGCCAGTATGTTCCTAGCGGGAGGGGGCGGTGAGCAGTTCTTC | CASMFLAGGGGEQFF
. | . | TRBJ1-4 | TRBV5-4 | TGTGCCAGCAGCCAACCCACAGAGAATGAAAAACTGTTTTTT | CASSQPTENEKLFF
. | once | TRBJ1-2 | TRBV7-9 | TGTGCCAGCACCCCAAGTGGGGCGCGTGGCTACACCTTC | CASTPSGARGYTF
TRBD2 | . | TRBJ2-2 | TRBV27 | TGTGCCAGCAGTTTGTGGCCGGGACTAGCGCCGAACACCGGGGAGCTGTTTTTT | CASSLWPGLAPNTGELFF
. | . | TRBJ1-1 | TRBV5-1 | TGCGCCAGCAGCTTAAAAGGGTCGGGGGTGGACACTGAAGCTTTCTTT | CASSLKGSGVDTEAFF
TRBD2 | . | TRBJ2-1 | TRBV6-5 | TGTGCCAGCAGTTCGCGGGGGTTCGTGACTGAGCAGTTCTTC | CASSSRGFVTEQFF
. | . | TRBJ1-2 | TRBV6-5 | TGTGCCAGCAGTTCTCCCCCGGGTGGCTACACCTTC | CASSSPPGGYTF